This TCR beta chain is from a study of cytomegalovirus exposure and HLA in healthy donors (TCRdb year 2017). The study in broad terms: In an earlier analysis of fewer than 750 of the donors, around 300 Gb of sequence data and 90 million to 130 million unique TCR beta sequences from about 190 million T cells were reported. High-throughput TCR immunosequencing, statistical association of individual TCRs with disease status, and machine learning were combined to predict cytomegalovirus infection status. Class I and class II HLA loci were covered by the typing at four-digit resolution. A later analysis re-examined previously published TCR beta repertoires from roughly 650 donors and added high-resolution HLA genotyping to investigate patterns of TCR occurrence. The later analysis used no new phenotypic data to find candidate immune exposures, relying instead on TCR beta sequences and their occurrence across donors. Among the approximately 400 genotyped donors, 75% to 90% belonged to the genetic ancestry cluster associated with self-reported Caucasian donors. Among about 400 genotyped donors of the cohort, an average of approximately 240,000 unique TCR beta nucleotide sequences was sequenced per donor, of which about 19% were non-productive. In an earlier analysis of roughly 600 of the donors, high-throughput TCR beta sequencing was used to judge whether each TCR beta V gene segment behaved as functional or pseudogenic. Every discovery cohort repertoire had been produced on one sequencing platform. Genome-wide SNP genotypes for about 60% of the roughly 700 donors were used in a later genetic analysis, which treated that subset as a discovery cohort. A handful of DR-DQ haplotypes were handled as single units for association and clustering because linkage in the cohort was strong. Along with the approximately 700-subject first cohort, a separate validation cohort of around 120 different subjects was used. Donor age, sex, ethnicity and CMV serostatus were compiled alongside the repertoire data. Roughly 300 gigabases of sequencing data and around 85 million unique TCR sequences made up an early release that covered approximately 700 HLA-typed donors. Typing coverage varied by locus: roughly 629-630 donors for A, B, C, DRB1 and DQB1; roughly 560 for DQA1; around 570 for DPA1; some 470 for DPB1. The study was designed to test whether signatures of past pathogen exposure could be identified by cataloging public T cell receptors. The study used immunosequencing to profile the T cell repertoires of around 600 subjects and linked those repertoires to cytomegalovirus serostatus. Points the paper makes about the study in general: A later analysis found that HLA-associated TCR beta chains were more clonally expanded and had lower generation probabilities than equally common non-associated chains. A later analysis associated 16,951 TCR beta sequences with specific HLA alleles at a false discovery rate of 0.05. Broadly in line with IMGT annotations, most TCR beta V segments showed up in productive rearrangements about 87% or about 30% of the time in an earlier analysis of approximately 600 of the donors. While some public TCRs were present in many individuals, most TCR sequences turned up only very rarely across donors. A total of 150 to 200 TCR beta chains were listed by the study as associated with cytomegalovirus. A further reported finding was that TCR beta sequences accurately predicted the HLA-A and HLA-B alleles for most subjects in the first cohort. The presence/absence analyses assumed that sequencing depth was roughly uniform across donors, and that assumption may not be true. According to the authors, the approach could potentially be generalized to other disease states and immunological phenotypes. CMV serostatus was the only immune exposure information available for the cohort. Assigning TCR associations to individual alleles was difficult when HLA alleles, especially DR and DQ, strongly co-occurred. Because counts were too low, some 16 rarely observed V segments, including chromosome 9 orphons, were excluded from the earlier analysis of some 590 of the donors. Correlated functional status among segregating V segments might reflect linkage disequilibrium, but an unknown experimental factor could not be ruled out. In a later analysis, most CMV-associated TCR beta chains were found to appear HLA-restricted, with HLA associations seemingly driven largely by CMV exposure. A cluster of highly shared sequence variants was judged likely to represent a technical artifact of the sequencing pipeline. A later genetic analysis reported fewer N-insertions in productive TCRs among donors in an Asian-associated ancestry cluster than the approximately 670-donor mean. Because HLA typing was unavailable for some donors at each locus, only the typed subset was used in association tests. The classifier was reported to diagnose cytomegalovirus status with high specificity and sensitivity in both the original cohort and the validation cohort. According to a later analysis, parvovirus B19, influenza, CMV and Epstein-Barr virus appeared linked to several top co-occurrence clusters. An association between a missense DCLRE1C variant and V-gene and J-gene trimming of TCR beta chains was found in a later genetic analysis and replicated in an independent cohort. In this cohort, only TCR beta chains were sequenced, and detectable features were limited by the absence of alpha or paired-chain data. A few of the identified cytomegalovirus-associated TCR beta chains were confirmed in vitro to be specific for cytomegalovirus antigens. In a later analysis, TCR association rates were found to vary across HLA loci, with the most associated TCRs seen for DRB1 alleles and the fewest for HLA-C alleles.

Library prep was done by the immunoSEQ multiplex PCR assay. For the multiplex PCR, a mixture combining 60 forward primers for TCR Vbeta segments and 13 reverse primers for TCR Jbeta segments was used. Amplification of the CDR3 region of rearranged TCR beta genes was performed with a multiplex PCR assay on genomic DNA. The amplified TCR beta libraries were sequenced on the Illumina HiSeq System as 87-base-pair reads. The original pipeline was this. A later analysis tallied 75 million to 95 million unique TCR beta chains across the 666 repertoires, and approximately 9.9 million of those chains were shared by two or more donors. Raw reads were error-corrected and collapsed into unique sequences with a nearest-neighbor algorithm that merged closely related sequences to remove PCR and sequencing errors. To assign V, D and J gene segments, CDR3 sequences were aligned to IMGT reference sequences. For a sequence to be retained, a match of at least six nucleotides to both a V gene segment and a J gene segment was required. A rearrangement was called productive if the CDR3 had no stop codons and remained in frame with V and J, and every other rearrangement was called non-productive. CDR3 was defined according to IMGT convention as the region running from the second conserved V-encoded cysteine to the conserved J-encoded phenylalanine. The earlier analysis of about 560 of the donors excluded any sequence lacking an unambiguous match to a single V gene segment. In an earlier analysis of a few hundred of the donors, a V segment was called functional when productive rearrangements were above 56.7%, and segregating when the standard deviation between donors exceeded 5%. A statistical classification framework was developed to diagnose cytomegalovirus status using the catalog of TCR beta chain sequences. In a later analysis, TCR nucleotide sequences were compared against IMGT/GENE-DB human TR gene sequences so that V and J genes could be assigned. In a later analysis, CDR3 sequences and most-parsimonious VDJ recombination scenarios were assigned using the TCRdist pipeline. In a later analysis, every TCR beta chain was defined by the combination of its CDR3 amino acid sequence and its V-gene family, and reads without a unique V-gene family were dropped. As a way to deal with suspected cross-contamination and a sequencing artifact, a later analysis dropped hundreds of nucleotide sequences that were highly shared and had low generation probability. In a later analysis, a clonal expansion index for each public chain was calculated from normalized within-repertoire ranks of inferred template counts. In a later analysis, generation probabilities were computed using a VDJ recombination model fitted to out-of-frame rearrangements, and the results were checked against IGoR. A later analysis scored TCR-TCR, TCR-HLA and TCR-CMV co-occurrence with hypergeometric tests, applying a repertoire-size bias correction to TCR pairs. A later analysis estimated false discovery rates by permuting HLA or CMV assignments 20 times. In a later analysis, co-occurring TCRs were grouped using DBSCAN, with TCRdist sequence similarity added in when clustering inside HLA-allele-positive subsets. Repertoires with fewer than 30,000 or more than 120,000 public chains, plus five repertoires with anomalous nucleotide sharing, were excluded from co-occurrence clustering. TCRdb provides this immuneACCESS table in a form limited to in-frame rearrangements. Some clones are lacking; in checked studies, under half of them reflect an unresolved V gene, and why the rest are absent is not known. V, J and clone size are taken as reported in that table, and D and trimming were inferred from the DNA itself. The sample has 150,000 to 200,000 clones on record, around 76% of them singletons. In total, the top ten clones hold roughly 7.1% of the sample.

To note about this clone: It lacks a known antigen. No base qualities exist here, and no much larger clone lies one base off it.

The cohort was made up of 666 healthy bone marrow donors. All cohort members were sampled while nominally healthy, although unrecorded immune exposures were likely present. The donor tested CMV seropositive, placing the donor among the approximately 290 seropositive members of the cohort. A peripheral blood sample was provided by each donor, and peripheral blood mononuclear cells were used for TCR beta sequencing. The Qiagen DNeasy Blood Extraction Kit was used to extract genomic DNA from the blood cell samples. This receptor was taken from a man aged 40-49 years in good health and CMV-seropositive. Sequences were obtained from PBMCs.

The CDR3 has the sequence CASSSGTSGETQYF. At the DNA level, the sequence is TGTGCCAGCAGCTCAGGGACTAGCGGGGAGACCCAGTACTTC. The rearrangement joined TRBV13 to TRBJ2-5; the central 12 bases match TRBD2. Per the germline V gene (reference sequence), PRHDT is the CDR1 and FYEKMQ is the CDR2. The germline V and J ends show losses of 4 bases and 5 bases respectively, and no gene match explains 2 bases of the junction. The CDR3 numbers 14 residues from cysteine through phenylalanine. Kept here is only the CDR3 DNA, which spans 42 bases and is read in frame from base 1.